This T cell receptor (beta chain) was sequenced for a study of blood T cell repertoires in COVID-19. For the study at large: The origin of the acute and convalescent COVID-19 samples was the United States, Italy and Spain.

This table comes from immunoSEQ multiplex PCR, and its TCRdb copy is limited to in-frame clones, with some not included. The data contain fewer than 500,000 clones, more than 75% of them singletons. Source material: peripheral blood. The clonotype was recovered from a human donor with acute or convalescent COVID-19. The donor label of this sample is uncertain.

The CDR3 nucleotides read TGTGCCAGCAGCCCCGGGGGGACGGGCGAAAAACTGTTTTTT. This gives the protein CASSPGGTGEKLFF. The gene calls are TRBV6-5 and TRBJ1-4; a weak D match, TRBD1 (5 bases). The V end was cut by 6 bases, the J end by 8 bases, with 16 bases between. Germline V gene lookup returns CDR1 MNHEY and CDR2 SVGAGI. This CDR3 is built from 14 residues.